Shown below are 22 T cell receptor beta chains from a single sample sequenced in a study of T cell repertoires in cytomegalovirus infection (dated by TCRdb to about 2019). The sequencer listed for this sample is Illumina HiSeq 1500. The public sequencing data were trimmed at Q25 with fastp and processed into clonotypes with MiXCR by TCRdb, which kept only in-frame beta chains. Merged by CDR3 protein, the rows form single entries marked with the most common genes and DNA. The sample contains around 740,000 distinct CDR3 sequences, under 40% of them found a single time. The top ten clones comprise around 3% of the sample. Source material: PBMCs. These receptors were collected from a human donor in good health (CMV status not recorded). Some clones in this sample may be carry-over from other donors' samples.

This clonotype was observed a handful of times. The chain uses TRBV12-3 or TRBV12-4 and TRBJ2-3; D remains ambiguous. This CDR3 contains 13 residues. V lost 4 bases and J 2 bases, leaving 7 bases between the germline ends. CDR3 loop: CASSSEDTDTQYF. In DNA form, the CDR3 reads TGTGCCAGCAGTTCCGAGGACACAGATACGCAGTATTTT.

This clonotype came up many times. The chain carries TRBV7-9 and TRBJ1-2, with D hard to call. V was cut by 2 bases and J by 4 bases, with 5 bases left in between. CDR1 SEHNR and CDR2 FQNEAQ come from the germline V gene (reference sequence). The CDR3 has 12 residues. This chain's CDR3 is CASSLRGYGYTF. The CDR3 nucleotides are TGTGCCAGCAGCTTACGCGGCTATGGCTACACCTTC.

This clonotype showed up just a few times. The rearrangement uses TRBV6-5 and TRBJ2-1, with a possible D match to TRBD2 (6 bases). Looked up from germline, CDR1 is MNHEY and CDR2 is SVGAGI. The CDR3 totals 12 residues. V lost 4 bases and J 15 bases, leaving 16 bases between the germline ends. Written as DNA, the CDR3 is TGTGCCAGCAGTTCTAATGGGGGGTTGTCGTTCTTC. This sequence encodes CASSSNGGLSFF.

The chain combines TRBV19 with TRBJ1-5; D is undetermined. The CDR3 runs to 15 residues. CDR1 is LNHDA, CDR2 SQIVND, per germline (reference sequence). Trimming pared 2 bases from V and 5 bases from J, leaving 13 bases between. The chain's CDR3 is CASSIYGLAHQPQHF. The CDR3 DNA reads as TGTGCCAGTAGTATATACGGGCTGGCCCATCAGCCCCAGCATTTT. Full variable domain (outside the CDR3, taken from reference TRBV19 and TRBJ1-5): DGGITQSPKYLFRKEGQNVTLSCEQNLNHDAMYWYRQDPGQGLRLIYYSQIVNDFQKGDIAEGYSVSREKKESFPLTVTSAQKNPTAFYLCASSIYGLAHQPQHFGDGTRLSIL.

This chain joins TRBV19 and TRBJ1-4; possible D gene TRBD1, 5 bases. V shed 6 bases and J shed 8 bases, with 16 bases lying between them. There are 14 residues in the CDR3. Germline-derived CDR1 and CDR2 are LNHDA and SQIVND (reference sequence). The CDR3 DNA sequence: TGTGCCAGTAGCACCCAAACCAGACAGGAAAAACTGTTTTTT. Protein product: CASSTQTRQEKLFF.

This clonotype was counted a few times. CDR3 residues: CASSQGLYGYTF. As DNA, the CDR3 is TGCGCCAGCAGCCAGGGACTTTATGGCTACACCTTC. V and J are TRBV5-1 and TRBJ1-2; D is possibly TRBD1 (5 bases). This CDR3 region has 12 residues. With 4 bases removed from V and 5 bases from J, the gap between germline ends came to 9 bases. Germline CDR1 SGHRS, CDR2 YFSETQ.

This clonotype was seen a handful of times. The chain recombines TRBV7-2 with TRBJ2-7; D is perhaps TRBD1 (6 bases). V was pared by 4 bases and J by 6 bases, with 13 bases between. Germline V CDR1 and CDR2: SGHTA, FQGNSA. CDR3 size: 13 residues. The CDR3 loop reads CASSWNRVSEQYF. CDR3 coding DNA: TGTGCCAGCAGCTGGAACAGGGTATCCGAGCAGTACTTC.

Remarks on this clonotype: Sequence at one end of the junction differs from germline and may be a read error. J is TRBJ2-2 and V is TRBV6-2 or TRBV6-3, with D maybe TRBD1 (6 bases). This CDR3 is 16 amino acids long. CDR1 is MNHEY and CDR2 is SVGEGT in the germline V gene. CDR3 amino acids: CASKSMGRGNTGELLF. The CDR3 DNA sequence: TGTGCCAGCAAATCTATGGGCAGGGGAAACACCGGGGAGCTGCTTTTT.

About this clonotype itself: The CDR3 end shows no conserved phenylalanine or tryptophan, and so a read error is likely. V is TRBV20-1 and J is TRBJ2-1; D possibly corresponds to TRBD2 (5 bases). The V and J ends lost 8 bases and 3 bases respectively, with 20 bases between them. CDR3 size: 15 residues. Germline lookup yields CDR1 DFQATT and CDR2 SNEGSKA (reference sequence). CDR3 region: CSRTSQDSLYNEQFL. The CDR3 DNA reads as TGCAGTCGAACCTCCCAGGACTCCCTCTACAATGAGCAGTTCTTA.

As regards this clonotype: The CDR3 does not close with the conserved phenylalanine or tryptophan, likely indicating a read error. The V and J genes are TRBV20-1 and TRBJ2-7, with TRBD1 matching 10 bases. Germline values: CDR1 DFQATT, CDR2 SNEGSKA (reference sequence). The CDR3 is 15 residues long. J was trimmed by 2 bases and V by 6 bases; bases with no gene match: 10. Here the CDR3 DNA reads TGCAGTGCAACCCCCGGGACAGGGGTTCCCTACGAGCAGTACTTA. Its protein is CSATPGTGVPYEQYL.

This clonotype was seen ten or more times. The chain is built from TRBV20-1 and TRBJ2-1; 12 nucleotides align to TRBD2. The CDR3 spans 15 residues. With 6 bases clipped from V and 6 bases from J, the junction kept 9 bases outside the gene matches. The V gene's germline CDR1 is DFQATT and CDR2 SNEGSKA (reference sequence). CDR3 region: CSAQTLAGGGNEQFF. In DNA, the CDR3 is TGCAGTGCCCAGACCCTAGCGGGAGGGGGCAATGAGCAGTTCTTC.

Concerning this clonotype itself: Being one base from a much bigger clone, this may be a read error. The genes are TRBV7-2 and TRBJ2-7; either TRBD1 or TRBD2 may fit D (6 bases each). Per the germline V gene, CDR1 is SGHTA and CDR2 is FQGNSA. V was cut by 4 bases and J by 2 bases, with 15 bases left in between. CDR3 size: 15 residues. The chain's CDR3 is CASSSRGGWPYEQYF. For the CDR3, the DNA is TGTGCCAGCAGCTCCCGAGGGGGGTGGCCCTACGAGCAGTACTTC. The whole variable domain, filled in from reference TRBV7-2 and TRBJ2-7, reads GAGVSQSPSNKVTEKGKDVELRCDPISGHTALYWYRQSLGQGLEFLIYFQGNSAPDKSGLPSDRFSAERTGGSVSTLTIQRTQQEDSAVYLCASSSRGGWPYEQYFGPGTRLTVT.

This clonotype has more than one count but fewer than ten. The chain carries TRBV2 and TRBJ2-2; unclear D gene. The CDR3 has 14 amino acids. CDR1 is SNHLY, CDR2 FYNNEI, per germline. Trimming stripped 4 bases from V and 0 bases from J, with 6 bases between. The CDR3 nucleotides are TGTGCCAGCAGTGGGCTGGCGAACACCGGGGAGCTGTTTTTT. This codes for CASSGLANTGELFF.

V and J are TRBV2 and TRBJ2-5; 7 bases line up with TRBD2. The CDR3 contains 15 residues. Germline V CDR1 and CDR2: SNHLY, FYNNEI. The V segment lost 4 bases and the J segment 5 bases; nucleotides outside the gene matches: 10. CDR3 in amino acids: CASSGAGTKWETQYF. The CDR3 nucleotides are TGTGCCAGCAGTGGGGCCGGGACTAAGTGGGAGACCCAGTACTTC.

CDR3 coding DNA: TGTGCCAGCAGCTTGTTACAGGGCCAAGAGACCCAGTACTTC. The encoded protein is CASSLLQGQETQYF. This sequence joins TRBV5-5 and TRBJ2-5; D might be TRBD1 (6 bases). The CDR3 is made up of 14 amino acids. V lost 1 base and J 1 base, leaving 8 bases between the germline ends. CDR1 and CDR2 from the germline V gene are SGHKS and YYEKEE (reference sequence).

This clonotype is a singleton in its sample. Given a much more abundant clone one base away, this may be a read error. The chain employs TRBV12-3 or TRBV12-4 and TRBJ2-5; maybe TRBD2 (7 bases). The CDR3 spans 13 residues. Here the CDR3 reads CASDLGGRENQYF. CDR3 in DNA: TGTGCCAGTGACCTGGGGGGGCGAGAGAACCAGTACTTC.

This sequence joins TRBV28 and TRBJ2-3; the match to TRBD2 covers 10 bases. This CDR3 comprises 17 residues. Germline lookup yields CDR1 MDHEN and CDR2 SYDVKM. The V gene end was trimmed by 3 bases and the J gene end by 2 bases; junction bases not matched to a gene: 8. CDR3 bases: TGTGCCAGCAGTTTGGGAGTAGCGGGAGGTATCACAGATACGCAGTATTTT. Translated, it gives CASSLGVAGGITDTQYF.

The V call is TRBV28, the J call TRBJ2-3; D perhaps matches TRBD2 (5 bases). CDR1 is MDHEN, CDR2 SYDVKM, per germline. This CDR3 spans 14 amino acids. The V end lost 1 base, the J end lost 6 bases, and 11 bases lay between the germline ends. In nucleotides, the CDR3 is TGTGCCAGCAGTTTATTGCCGGGCGGGGATACGCAGTATTTT. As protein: CASSLLPGGDTQYF.

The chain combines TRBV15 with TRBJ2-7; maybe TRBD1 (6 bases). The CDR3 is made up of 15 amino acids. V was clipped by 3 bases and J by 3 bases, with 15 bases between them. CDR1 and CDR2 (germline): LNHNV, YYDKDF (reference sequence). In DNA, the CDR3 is TGTGCCACCAGCAGCAAGGAACAGGGAAGCTACGAGCAGTACTTC. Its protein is CATSSKEQGSYEQYF.

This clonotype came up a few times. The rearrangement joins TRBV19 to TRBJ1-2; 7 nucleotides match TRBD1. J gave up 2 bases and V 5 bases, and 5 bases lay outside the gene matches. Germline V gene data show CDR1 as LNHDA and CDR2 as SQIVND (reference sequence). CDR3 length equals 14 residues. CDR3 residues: CASSELGQNYGYTF. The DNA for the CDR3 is TGTGCCAGTAGTGAACTGGGACAGAACTATGGCTACACCTTC.

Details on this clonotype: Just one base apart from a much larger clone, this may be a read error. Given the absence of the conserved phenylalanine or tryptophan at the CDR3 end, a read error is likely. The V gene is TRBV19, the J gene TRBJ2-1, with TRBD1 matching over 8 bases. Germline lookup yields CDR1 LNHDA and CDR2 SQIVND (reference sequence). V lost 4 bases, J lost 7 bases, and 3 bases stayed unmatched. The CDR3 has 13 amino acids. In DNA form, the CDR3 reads TGTGCCAGTAGTAACCGGGACAGGAATGAGCAGTTCTTA. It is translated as CASSNRDRNEQFL.

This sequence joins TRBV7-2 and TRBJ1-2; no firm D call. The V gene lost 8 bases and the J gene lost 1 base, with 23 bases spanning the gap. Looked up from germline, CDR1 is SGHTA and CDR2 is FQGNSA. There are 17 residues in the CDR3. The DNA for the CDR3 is TGTGCCAGCGGCGGTACGAGTATTACCAATTATAACTATGGCTACACCTTC. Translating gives CASGGTSITNYNYGYTF.